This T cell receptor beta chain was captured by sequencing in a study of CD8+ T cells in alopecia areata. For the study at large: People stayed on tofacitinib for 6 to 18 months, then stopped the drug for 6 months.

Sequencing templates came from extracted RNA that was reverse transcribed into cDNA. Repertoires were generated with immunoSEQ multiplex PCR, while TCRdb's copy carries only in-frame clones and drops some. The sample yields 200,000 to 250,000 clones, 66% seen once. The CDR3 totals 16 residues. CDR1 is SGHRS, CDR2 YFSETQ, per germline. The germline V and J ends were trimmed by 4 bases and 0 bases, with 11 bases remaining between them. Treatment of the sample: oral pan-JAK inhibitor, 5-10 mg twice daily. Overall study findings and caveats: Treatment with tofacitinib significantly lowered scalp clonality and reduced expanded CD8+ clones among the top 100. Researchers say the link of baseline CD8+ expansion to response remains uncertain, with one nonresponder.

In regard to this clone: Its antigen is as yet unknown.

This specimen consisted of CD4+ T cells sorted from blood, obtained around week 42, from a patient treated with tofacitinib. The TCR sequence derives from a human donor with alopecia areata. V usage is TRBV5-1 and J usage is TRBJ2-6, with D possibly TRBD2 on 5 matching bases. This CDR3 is CASSERGSSGANVLTF. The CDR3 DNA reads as TGCGCCAGCAGCGAACGGGGATCCTCTGGGGCCAACGTCCTGACTTTC. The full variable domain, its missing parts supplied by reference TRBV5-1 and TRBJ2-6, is KAGVTQTPRYLIKTRGQQVTLSCSPISGHRSVSWYQQTPGQGLQFLFEYFSETQRNKGNFPGRFSGRQFSNSRSEMNVSTLELGDSALYLCASSERGSSGANVLTFGAGSRLTVL.